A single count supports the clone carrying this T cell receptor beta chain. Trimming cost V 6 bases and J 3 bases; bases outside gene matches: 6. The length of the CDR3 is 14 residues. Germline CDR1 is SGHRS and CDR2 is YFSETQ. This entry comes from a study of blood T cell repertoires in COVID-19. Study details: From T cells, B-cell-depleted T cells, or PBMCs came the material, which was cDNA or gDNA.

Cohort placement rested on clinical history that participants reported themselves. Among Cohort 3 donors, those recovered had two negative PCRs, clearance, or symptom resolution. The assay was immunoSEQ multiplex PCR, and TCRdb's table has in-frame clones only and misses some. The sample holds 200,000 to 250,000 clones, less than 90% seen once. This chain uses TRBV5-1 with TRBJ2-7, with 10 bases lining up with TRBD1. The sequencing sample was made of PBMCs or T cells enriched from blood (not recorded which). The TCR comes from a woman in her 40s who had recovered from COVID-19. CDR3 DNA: TGCGCCAGCACGAGGGACAGGGGCAACTACGAGCAGTACTTC. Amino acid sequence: CASTRDRGNYEQYF.